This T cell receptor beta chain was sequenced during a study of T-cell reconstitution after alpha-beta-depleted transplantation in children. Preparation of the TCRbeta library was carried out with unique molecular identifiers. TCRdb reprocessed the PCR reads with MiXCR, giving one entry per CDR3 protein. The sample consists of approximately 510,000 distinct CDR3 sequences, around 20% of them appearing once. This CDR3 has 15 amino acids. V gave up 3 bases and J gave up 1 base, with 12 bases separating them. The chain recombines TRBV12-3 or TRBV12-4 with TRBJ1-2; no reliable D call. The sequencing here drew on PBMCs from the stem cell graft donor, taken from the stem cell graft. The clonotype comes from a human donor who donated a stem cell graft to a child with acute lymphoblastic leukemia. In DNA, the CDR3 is TGTGCCAGCAGTTTCTCCAGAACTGATAACTATGGCTACACCTTC. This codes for CASSFSRTDNYGYTF.